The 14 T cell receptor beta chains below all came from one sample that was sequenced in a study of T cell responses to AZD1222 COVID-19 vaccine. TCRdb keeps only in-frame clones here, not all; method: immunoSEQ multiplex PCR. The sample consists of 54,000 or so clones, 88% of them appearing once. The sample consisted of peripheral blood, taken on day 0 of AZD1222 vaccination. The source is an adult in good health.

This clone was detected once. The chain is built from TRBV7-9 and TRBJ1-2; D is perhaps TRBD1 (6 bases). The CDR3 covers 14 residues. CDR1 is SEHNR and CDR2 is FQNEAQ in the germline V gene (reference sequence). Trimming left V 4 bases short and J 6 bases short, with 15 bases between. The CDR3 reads CASSYEQGRDGYTF. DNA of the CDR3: TGTGCCAGCAGCTATGAACAGGGTCGAGATGGCTACACCTTC.

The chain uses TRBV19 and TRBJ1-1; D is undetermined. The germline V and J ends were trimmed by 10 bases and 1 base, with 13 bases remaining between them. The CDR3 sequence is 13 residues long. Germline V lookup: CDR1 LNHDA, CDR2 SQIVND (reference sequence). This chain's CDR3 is CATETDSNTEAFF. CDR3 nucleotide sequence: TGTGCCACCGAGACGGACTCGAACACTGAAGCTTTCTTT.

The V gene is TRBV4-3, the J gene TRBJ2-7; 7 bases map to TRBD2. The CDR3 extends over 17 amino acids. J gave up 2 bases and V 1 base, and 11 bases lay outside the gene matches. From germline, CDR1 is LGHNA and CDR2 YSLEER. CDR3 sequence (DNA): TGCGCCAGCAGCCAAGGATTGGGGGGGGTCTTTCCCTACGAGCAGTACTTC. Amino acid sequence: CASSQGLGGVFPYEQYF.

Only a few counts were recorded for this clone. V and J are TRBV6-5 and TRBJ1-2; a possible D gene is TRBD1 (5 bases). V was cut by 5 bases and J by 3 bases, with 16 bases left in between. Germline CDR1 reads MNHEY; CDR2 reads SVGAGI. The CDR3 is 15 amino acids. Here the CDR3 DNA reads TGTGCCAGCAGTCCTTTCGCGGGGGGTGACTATGGCTACACCTTC. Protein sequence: CASSPFAGGDYGYTF.

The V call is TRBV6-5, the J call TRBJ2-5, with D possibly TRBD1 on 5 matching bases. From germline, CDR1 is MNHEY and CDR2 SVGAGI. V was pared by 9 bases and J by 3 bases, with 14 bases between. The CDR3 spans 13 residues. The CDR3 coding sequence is TGTGCCAGTTCGTCGGGCAGGGAAGAGACCCAGTACTTC. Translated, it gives CASSSGREETQYF.

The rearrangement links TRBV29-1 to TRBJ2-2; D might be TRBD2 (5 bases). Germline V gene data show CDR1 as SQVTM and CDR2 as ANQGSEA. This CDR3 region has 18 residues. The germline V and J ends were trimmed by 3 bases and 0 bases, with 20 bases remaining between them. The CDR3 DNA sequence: TGCAGCGTTGATTCCGGGGTAGGGATCGGCGCGAACACCGGGGAGCTGTTTTTT. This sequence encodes CSVDSGVGIGANTGELFF.

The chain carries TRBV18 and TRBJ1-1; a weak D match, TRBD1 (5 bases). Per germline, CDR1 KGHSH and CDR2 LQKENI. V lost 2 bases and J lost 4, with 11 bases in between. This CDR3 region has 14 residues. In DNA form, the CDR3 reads TGTGCCAGCTCACCAGTCGGGGACGGCACTGAAGCTTTCTTT. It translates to CASSPVGDGTEAFF.

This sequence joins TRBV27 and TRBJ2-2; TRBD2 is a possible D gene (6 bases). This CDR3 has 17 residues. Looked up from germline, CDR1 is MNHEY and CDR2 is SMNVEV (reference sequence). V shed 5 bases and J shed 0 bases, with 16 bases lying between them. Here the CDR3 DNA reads TGTGCCAGCAGTCCTCCGGGCGGGATGCCGAACACCGGGGAGCTGTTTTTT. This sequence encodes CASSPPGGMPNTGELFF.

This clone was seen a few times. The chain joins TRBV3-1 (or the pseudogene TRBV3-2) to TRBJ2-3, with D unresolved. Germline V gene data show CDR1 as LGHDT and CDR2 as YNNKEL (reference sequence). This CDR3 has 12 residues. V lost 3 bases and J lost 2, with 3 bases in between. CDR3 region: CASSQITDTQYF. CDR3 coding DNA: TGTGCCAGCAGCCAGATCACAGATACGCAGTATTTT.

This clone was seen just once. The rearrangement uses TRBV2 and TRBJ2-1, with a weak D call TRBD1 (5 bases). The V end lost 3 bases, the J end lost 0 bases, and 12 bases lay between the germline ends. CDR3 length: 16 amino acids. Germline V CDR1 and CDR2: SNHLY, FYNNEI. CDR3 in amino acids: CASSDGAQSSYNEQFF. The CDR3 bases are TGTGCCAGCAGTGATGGGGCGCAAAGCTCCTACAATGAGCAGTTCTTC.

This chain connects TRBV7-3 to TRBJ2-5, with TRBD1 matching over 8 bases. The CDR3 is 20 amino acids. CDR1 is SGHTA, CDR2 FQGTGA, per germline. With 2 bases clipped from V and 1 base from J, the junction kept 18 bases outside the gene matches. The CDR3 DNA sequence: TGTGCCAGCAGCTTATATCGGACAGGGTCGTTTGATGGGACCCAAGAGACCCAGTACTTC. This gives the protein CASSLYRTGSFDGTQETQYF. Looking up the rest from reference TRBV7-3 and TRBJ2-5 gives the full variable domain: GAGVSQTPSNKVTEKGKYVELRCDPISGHTALYWYRQSLGQGPEFLIYFQGTGAADDSGLPNDRFFAVRPEGSVSTLKIQRTERGDSAVYLCASSLYRTGSFDGTQETQYFGPGTRLLVL.

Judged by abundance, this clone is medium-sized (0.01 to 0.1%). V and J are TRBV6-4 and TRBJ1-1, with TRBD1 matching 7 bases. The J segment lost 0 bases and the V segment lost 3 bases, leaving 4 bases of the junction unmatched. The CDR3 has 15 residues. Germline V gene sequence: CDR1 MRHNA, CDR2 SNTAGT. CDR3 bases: TGTGCCAGCAGTGATACAGGGGTACTGAACACTGAAGCTTTCTTT. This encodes CASSDTGVLNTEAFF.

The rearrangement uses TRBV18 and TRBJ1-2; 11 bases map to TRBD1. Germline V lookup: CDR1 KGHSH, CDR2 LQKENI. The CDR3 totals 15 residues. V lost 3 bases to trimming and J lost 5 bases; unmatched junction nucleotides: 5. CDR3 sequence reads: CASSPGQGARYGYTF. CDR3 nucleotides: TGTGCCAGCTCACCTGGACAGGGGGCTCGATATGGCTACACCTTC.

CDR3 in DNA: TGTGCCACACAAGGTTCCGGGGAGCTGTTTTTT. Protein: CATQGSGELFF. The chain has TRBV28 and TRBJ2-2; D call uncertain. With 10 bases removed from V and 6 bases from J, the gap between germline ends came to 9 bases. Germline V lookup: CDR1 MDHEN, CDR2 SYDVKM. This CDR3 has 11 amino acids. The variable domain in full, with the rest retrieved from reference TRBV28 and TRBJ2-2, is DVKVTQSSRYLVKRTGEKVFLECVQDMDHENMFWYRQDPGLGLRLIYFSYDVKMKEKGDIPEGYSVSREKKERFSLILESASTNQTSMYLCATQGSGELFFGEGSRLTVL.